The 26 T cell receptor beta chains listed next were all sequenced from one sample in a study of post-analysis software for immune sequencing data. Regarding the study as a whole: Higher frequency in patients than in controls was seen for several TRBV segments, with TRBV5-6, TRBV5-1 and TRBV20-1 among them.

cDNA libraries of TCR beta carried unique molecular identifiers. MiXCR, applied by TCRdb to the PCR reads, yields one record per CDR3 protein. This table holds 380,000 or so distinct CDR3 sequences, roughly 36% found once. Their target antigens are unknown. Material: blood. Source of these receptors: a girl between 10 and 17 years old with multiple sclerosis.

The chain combines TRBV5-1 with TRBJ1-4, with D perhaps TRBD1 (6 bases). The V and J ends lost 3 bases and 4 bases respectively, with 13 bases between them. The CDR3 is made up of 15 amino acids. CDR1 is SGHRS, CDR2 YFSETQ, per germline. CDR3: CASSSTGTDNEKLFF. CDR3 sequence (DNA): TGCGCCAGCAGCTCCACAGGGACCGATAATGAAAAACTGTTTTTT. The full variable domain, with the rest looked up from reference TRBV5-1 and TRBJ1-4, is KAGVTQTPRYLIKTRGQQVTLSCSPISGHRSVSWYQQTPGQGLQFLFEYFSETQRNKGNFPGRFSGRQFSNSRSEMNVSTLELGDSALYLCASSSTGTDNEKLFFGSGTQLSVL.

V is TRBV9 and J is TRBJ1-2; no clear D. This CDR3 region has 15 residues. V shed 0 bases and J shed 4 bases, with 13 bases lying between them. CDR1 and CDR2 from the germline V gene are SGDLS and YYNGEE. CDR3 in amino acids: CASSVAPVSSYGYTF. For the CDR3, the DNA is TGTGCCAGCAGCGTAGCACCTGTCTCCAGCTATGGCTACACCTTC.

The chain has TRBV7-9 and TRBJ2-6; TRBD1 is a possible D gene (6 bases). Per the germline V gene, CDR1 is SEHNR and CDR2 is FQNEAQ (reference sequence). The CDR3 is 17 residues long. V dropped 4 bases and J dropped 2 bases, with 15 bases sitting between them. Here the CDR3 reads CASSSVPTGPGANVLTF. DNA for the CDR3: TGTGCCAGCAGCTCCGTACCTACAGGGCCTGGGGCCAACGTCCTGACTTTC. The full variable domain, completed using reference TRBV7-9 and TRBJ2-6, is DTGVSQNPRHKITKRGQNVTFRCDPISEHNRLYWYRQTLGQGPEFLTYFQNEAQLEKSRLLSDRFSAERPKGSFSTLEIQRTEQGDSAMYLCASSSVPTGPGANVLTFGAGSRLTVL.

In this sample, this clonotype turned up a few times. The gene calls are TRBV4-1 and TRBJ2-3; no clear D gene. CDR1 is MGHRA and CDR2 is YSYEKL in the germline V gene. The CDR3 has 13 residues. V was clipped by 0 bases and J by 3 bases, with 4 bases between them. CDR3 sequence (DNA): TGCGCCAGCAGCCAAGACGGGACAGATACGCAGTATTTT. Its translation: CASSQDGTDTQYF.

CDR3: CASSLSGTGQETQYF. DNA of the CDR3: TGCGCCAGCAGCTTGTCAGGGACAGGACAAGAGACCCAGTACTTC. The V gene is TRBV5-1, the J gene TRBJ2-5, with TRBD1 matching 8 bases. The CDR3 covers 15 residues. Per the germline V gene, CDR1 is SGHRS and CDR2 is YFSETQ. J lost 2 bases, V lost 1 base, and 4 bases had no gene match.

The chain couples TRBV6-5 to TRBJ1-2, with D perhaps TRBD1 (5 bases). The CDR3 contains 13 residues. The germline CDR1 and CDR2 sequences are MNHEY and SVGAGI. V was pared by 7 bases and J by 5 bases, with 14 bases between. The DNA for the CDR3 is TGTGCCAGCAACTCCGGGACGGGTTATGGCTACACCTTC. Its protein is CASNSGTGYGYTF.

The CDR3 nucleotides read TGTGCCAGCAACATACAGGGGAGAGAGACCCAGTACTTC. Protein product: CASNIQGRETQYF. The V gene is TRBV6-6, the J gene TRBJ2-5; 7 bases are shared with TRBD1. CDR1 and CDR2 (germline): MNHNY, SVGAGI (reference sequence). The CDR3 consists of 13 residues. V was clipped by 7 bases and J by 4 bases; unmatched bases: 6.

V gene TRBV20-1 combines with J gene TRBJ2-1; D could derive from TRBD1 or TRBD2 (6 bases each). The CDR3 has 18 residues. Trimming removed 3 bases at V and 0 bases at J, with 21 bases between. CDR1 and CDR2 from the germline V gene are DFQATT and SNEGSKA (reference sequence). The CDR3: CSARGGGGRSHSYNEQFF. The CDR3 nucleotides read TGCAGTGCTAGGGGGGGTGGGGGCCGCAGCCACTCCTACAATGAGCAGTTCTTC.

This chain uses TRBV11-2 with TRBJ2-1, with D possibly called TRBD1 or TRBD2 (5 bases each). V was trimmed by 4 bases and J by 9 bases, leaving 13 bases between them. Germline V gene data show CDR1 as SGHAT and CDR2 as FQNNGV. The CDR3 sequence is 13 residues long. DNA for the CDR3: TGTGCCAGCAGCTCGAAAGGGGAGTCTGAGCAGTTCTTC. Translating it yields CASSSKGESEQFF.

This clonotype was seen a handful of times. The J gene is TRBJ2-1, the V gene TRBV7-9, with unresolved D. There are 12 residues in the CDR3. Trimming cost V 1 base and J 7 bases, with 5 bases left between them. CDR1 is SEHNR and CDR2 is FQNEAQ in the germline V gene (reference sequence). CDR3 bases: TGTGCCAGCAGCTTAGGGAAGAATGAGCAGTTCTTC. It encodes CASSLGKNEQFF. Together with reference TRBV7-9 and TRBJ2-1, the CDR3 gives the full variable domain: DTGVSQNPRHKITKRGQNVTFRCDPISEHNRLYWYRQTLGQGPEFLTYFQNEAQLEKSRLLSDRFSAERPKGSFSTLEIQRTEQGDSAMYLCASSLGKNEQFFGPGTRLTVL.

The chain carries TRBV18 and TRBJ2-7, with 7 bases aligning to TRBD1. Looked up from germline, CDR1 is KGHSH and CDR2 is LQKENI. This CDR3 is built from 14 residues. V shed 6 bases, J shed 5 bases, and the junction held 10 bases outside the gene matches. CDR3 residues: CASSLDREVHEQYF. The CDR3, as DNA: TGTGCCAGCTCCCTAGACAGGGAAGTTCACGAGCAGTACTTC.

This clonotype was observed a handful of times. V gene TRBV6-5 combines with J gene TRBJ2-1; a weak D match, TRBD2 (5 bases). The germline CDR1 and CDR2 sequences are MNHEY and SVGAGI. Trimming took 5 bases from V and 1 from J, leaving 9 bases between them. This CDR3 spans 14 amino acids. The CDR3 nucleotides read TGTGCCAGCAGTCGGACTGAATCCTACAATGAGCAGTTCTTC. This sequence encodes CASSRTESYNEQFF.

This clonotype was seen only a few times. V gene TRBV5-1 combines with J gene TRBJ2-5; 8 bases align to TRBD2. The closer fit of TRBJ2-7 to the DNA end suggests the J call may be wrong. The V gene's germline CDR1 is SGHRS and CDR2 YFSETQ. The CDR3 spans 13 residues. CDR3 loop: CASSSRGADEQYF. The CDR3 coding sequence is TGCGCCAGCAGCTCGCGGGGGGCGGACGAGCAGTACTTC.

V usage is TRBV4-1 and J usage is TRBJ1-2, with D unresolved. V lost 1 base, J lost 1 base, and 13 bases lay in between. CDR3 length: 16 residues. The germline V gene encodes CDR1 MGHRA and CDR2 YSYEKL. Here the CDR3 DNA reads TGCGCCAGCAGCCAAGTGTCGACCCTTGTTAACTATGGCTACACCTTC. Amino acids: CASSQVSTLVNYGYTF.

The chain combines TRBV7-2 with TRBJ2-7; 9 positions agree with TRBD1. The CDR3 loop spans 14 amino acids. CDR1 SGHTA and CDR2 FQGNSA come from the germline V gene. With 5 bases clipped from V and 5 bases from J, the junction kept 7 bases outside the gene matches. The CDR3 DNA is TGTGCCAGCAGCCTTGACAGGGGGGCGAACGAGCAGTACTTC. Protein: CASSLDRGANEQYF.

V usage is TRBV20-1 and J usage is TRBJ1-2; unclear D gene. Trimming stripped 6 bases from V and 12 bases from J, with 23 bases between. Germline CDR1 reads DFQATT; CDR2 reads SNEGSKA (reference sequence). The CDR3 length is 13 residues. The CDR3 bases are TGCAGTGCAAGAACACGGATGGAAGGTGGACACACCTTC. This translates into CSARTRMEGGHTF.

The chain recombines TRBV7-9 with TRBJ1-2; the match to TRBD1 covers 9 bases. CDR1 SEHNR and CDR2 FQNEAQ come from the germline V gene (reference sequence). This CDR3 has 15 amino acids. V dropped 1 base and J dropped 8; count of bases not matched to a gene: 8. The DNA of the CDR3 is TGTGCCAGCAGCTTAGTTTGGGACAGGGCGGACGGCTACACCTTC. Amino acids: CASSLVWDRADGYTF.

The rearrangement uses TRBV15 and TRBJ1-5; D unresolved. V was clipped by 5 bases and J by 0 bases, with 14 bases between them. Germline V lookup: CDR1 LNHNV, CDR2 YYDKDF (reference sequence). The CDR3 is 16 amino acids. The CDR3: CATSPLGRYSNQPQHF. Written as DNA, the CDR3 is TGTGCCACCAGCCCTTTAGGACGCTATAGCAATCAGCCCCAGCATTTT.

This clonotype was counted at least ten times. The genes are TRBV12-3 or TRBV12-4 and TRBJ1-2; D remains ambiguous. Trimming cost V 2 bases and J 5 bases, with 3 bases left between them. CDR3 length equals 11 residues. CDR3 coding DNA: TGTGCCAGCAGTTTATCTTATGGCTACACCTTC. Protein product: CASSLSYGYTF.

CDR3 sequence: CASSSTSGGMGDTQYF. CDR3 nucleotide sequence: TGTGCCAGCAGCTCGACTAGCGGGGGGATGGGAGATACGCAGTATTTT. V is TRBV3-1 and J is TRBJ2-3; 13 bases map to TRBD2. The ends lost 5 bases at V and 5 bases at J; junction bases unmatched: 7. CDR1 and CDR2 (germline): LGHDT, YNNKEL (reference sequence). The CDR3 length is 16 residues.

This clonotype has only a few counts. V usage is TRBV5-1 and J usage is TRBJ2-7, with D unclear. The CDR3 length is 12 residues. CDR1 SGHRS and CDR2 YFSETQ come from the germline V gene. V lost 1 base to trimming and J lost 4 bases, with 6 bases between them. In DNA form, the CDR3 reads TGCGCCAGCAGCTTGAATAAGTACGAGCAGTACTTC. It codes for CASSLNKYEQYF.

A few counts support this clonotype. The CDR3 nucleotides read TGTGCCAGCAGTCCCCCAGACGGCGGGCCAAGGCAGTACTTC. Encoded protein: CASSPPDGGPRQYF. The rearrangement joins TRBV6-5 to TRBJ2-5; D possibly corresponds to TRBD2 (5 bases). Trimming took off 5 bases at V and 11 bases at J, with 21 bases between the two ends. The CDR3 is 14 amino acids. Germline values: CDR1 MNHEY, CDR2 SVGAGI.

The chain links TRBV4-1 to TRBJ2-7; D is unclear. Germline V gene data show CDR1 as MGHRA and CDR2 as YSYEKL. Between the trimmed V and J ends, which lost 3 bases and 3 bases, there was a span of 9 bases. The CDR3 covers 13 residues. CDR3 sequence: CASSHDGYYEQYF. CDR3 sequence (DNA): TGCGCCAGCAGCCACGACGGATACTACGAGCAGTACTTC.

The rearrangement uses TRBV6-5 and TRBJ2-3; D is possibly TRBD1 (5 bases). Trimming left V 7 bases short and J 4 bases short, with 18 bases between. The CDR3 sequence is 15 residues long. Germline V gene data show CDR1 as MNHEY and CDR2 as SVGAGI. The CDR3 DNA is TGTGCCAGCACTAAGGGCAGGGTCAGGTCAGATACGCAGTATTTT. Translation gives CASTKGRVRSDTQYF.

The chain joins TRBV29-1 to TRBJ1-2, with D possibly matching TRBD1 (5 bases). Germline V gives CDR1 SQVTM, CDR2 ANQGSEA. V was cut by 4 bases and J by 3 bases, with 12 bases left in between. The CDR3 covers 13 residues. In DNA, the CDR3 is TGCAGCGTTGGGGGGGGTGGTGACTATGGCTACACCTTC. Translation gives CSVGGGGDYGYTF.

J is TRBJ2-7 and V is TRBV4-2; 7 bases agree with TRBD1. After removal of 0 bases from V and 0 bases from J, the junction contained 5 bases not matched to a gene. CDR3 size: 16 residues. The germline gives CDR1 LGHNA, CDR2 YNFKEQ. The CDR3: CASSQDGQGVSYEQYF. The CDR3 coding sequence is TGTGCCAGCAGCCAAGATGGCCAGGGGGTCTCCTACGAGCAGTACTTC.